These 26 T cell receptor beta chains share one sample of origin, sequenced in a study of T cells in Graves' hyperthyroidism and ophthalmopathy. Regions amplified from RNA transcripts were the TCR beta CDR3 regions. The HTBI primer set drove a first-round RT-PCR of the TCR CDR3. TCRdb processed the multiplex PCR reads anew with MiXCR; each CDR3 protein has one entry. The sample contains a few hundred thousand distinct CDR3 sequences, around a sixth of which appear only once. The sample taken for sequencing was blood. These TCRs come from a woman in her twenties or thirties with Graves' hyperthyroidism.

In this sample, this clonotype turned up many times. V gene TRBV2 combines with J gene TRBJ1-1, with TRBD1 matching 9 bases. V lost 10 bases and J lost 4; bases outside the gene matches: 13. The CDR3 contains 15 residues. From germline, CDR1 is SNHLY and CDR2 FYNNEI. The CDR3 spells CATIPRDRDRTEAFF. The CDR3 DNA sequence: TGTGCCACCATACCTAGGGACAGGGATCGCACTGAAGCTTTCTTT.

This clonotype was seen ten or more times. The V gene is TRBV5-1, the J gene TRBJ2-1, with D maybe TRBD2 (6 bases). The CDR3 is made up of 11 amino acids. Germline V lookup: CDR1 SGHRS, CDR2 YFSETQ. Trimming left V 0 bases short and J 15 bases short, with 10 bases between. The CDR3 sequence: CASSLGLDSFF. The CDR3 DNA reads as TGCGCCAGCAGCTTGGGACTAGATTCGTTCTTC.

This clonotype was counted many times. The chain couples TRBV7-6 to TRBJ2-1; 12 bases are a match to TRBD2. J gave up 12 bases and V 0 bases, and 6 bases lay outside the gene matches. CDR3 size: 15 residues. From germline, CDR1 is SGHVS and CDR2 FNYEAQ. The CDR3 bases are TGTGCCAGCAGCTTAGCCCAGACTAGCGGGAGTGGGCAGTTCTTC. Translating it yields CASSLAQTSGSGQFF.

This clonotype was counted ten times or more. This chain uses TRBV12-3 or TRBV12-4 with TRBJ1-1; D is perhaps TRBD1 (6 bases). V dropped 5 bases and J dropped 1 base, with 14 bases sitting between them. This CDR3 comprises 15 residues. CDR3 coding DNA: TGTGCCAGCAGTGTTACGGGACACACGAACACTGAAGCTTTCTTT. Translating it yields CASSVTGHTNTEAFF.

There are a few counts of this clonotype. The rearrangement joins TRBV27 to TRBJ2-5, with no clear D. V was trimmed by 0 bases and J by 5 bases, leaving 7 bases between them. The CDR3 is 13 amino acids. CDR1 is MNHEY and CDR2 is SMNVEV in the germline V gene (reference sequence). In DNA form, the CDR3 reads TGTGCCAGCAGTTTATCAGGGTACGAGACCCAGTACTTC. Protein: CASSLSGYETQYF.

This clonotype was detected once. The rearrangement links TRBV10-3 to TRBJ2-3, with D maybe TRBD1 (6 bases). Germline CDR1 reads ENHRY; CDR2 reads SYGVKD. The CDR3 contains 14 residues. V lost 6 bases and J 0 bases, leaving 10 bases between the germline ends. The CDR3 loop reads CAISEQGSTDTQYF. In DNA form, the CDR3 reads TGTGCCATCAGCGAACAGGGAAGCACAGATACGCAGTATTTT.

V usage is TRBV29-1 and J usage is TRBJ2-7; the D is unclear. Germline CDR1 and CDR2: SQVTM and ANQGSEA. The V gene lost 5 bases and the J gene lost 2 bases, with 19 bases spanning the gap. The CDR3 sequence is 15 residues long. In DNA form, the CDR3 reads TGCAGCGTTAGGTTAGTAAGCGACTCAACCTACGAGCAGTACTTC. Its protein product is CSVRLVSDSTYEQYF.

This clonotype was found a few times. The CDR3 nucleotides read TGTGCCAGCAGCCTCGACAGTTCAGATACGCAGTATTTT. Translated, it gives CASSLDSSDTQYF. The chain employs TRBV9 and TRBJ2-3, with a weak D call TRBD1 (5 bases). This CDR3 has 13 residues. Trimming took 4 bases from V and 4 from J, leaving 10 bases between them. Germline assignment: CDR1 SGDLS and CDR2 YYNGEE.

The chain employs TRBV5-1 and TRBJ2-7; the D gene could be TRBD1 or TRBD2 (5 bases each). Germline CDR1 and CDR2: SGHRS and YFSETQ. CDR3 length equals 14 residues. The V and J ends lost 4 bases and 2 bases respectively, with 13 bases between them. CDR3 protein: CASSELQGPYEQYF. In nucleotides, the CDR3 is TGCGCCAGCAGCGAATTGCAGGGACCCTACGAGCAGTACTTC.

This clonotype appeared a few times. The genes are TRBV15 and TRBJ2-3, with 7 bases aligning to TRBD2. This CDR3 has 16 residues. Germline values: CDR1 LNHNV, CDR2 YYDKDF (reference sequence). Trimming removed 3 bases from V and 3 bases from J; junction bases left unmatched: 9. The CDR3 DNA sequence: TGTGCCACCAGCAGGTATGGAGCGGGATTGACAGATACGCAGTATTTT. Amino acids: CATSRYGAGLTDTQYF.

The V call is TRBV7-9, the J call TRBJ1-1; TRBD1 aligns across 11 bases. Germline assignment: CDR1 SEHNR and CDR2 FQNEAQ (reference sequence). The CDR3 totals 14 residues. The junction had 4 bases not matched to a gene; V was cut back by 4 bases and J by 6 bases. The CDR3 DNA sequence: TGTGCCAGCAGCTCAGGACAGGGGGCCCCTGAAGCTTTCTTT. It specifies CASSSGQGAPEAFF.

This clonotype turned up a few times. This rearrangement joins TRBV5-1 to TRBJ2-5, with 9 bases aligning to TRBD1. Germline V CDR1 and CDR2: SGHRS, YFSETQ. The CDR3 covers 14 residues. V shed 3 bases, J shed 3 bases, and the junction held 3 bases outside the gene matches. The CDR3 sequence: CASSSRTGEETQYF. Here the CDR3 DNA reads TGCGCCAGCAGCTCAAGGACAGGGGAAGAGACCCAGTACTTC. Looking up the rest from reference TRBV5-1 and TRBJ2-5 gives the full variable domain: KAGVTQTPRYLIKTRGQQVTLSCSPISGHRSVSWYQQTPGQGLQFLFEYFSETQRNKGNFPGRFSGRQFSNSRSEMNVSTLELGDSALYLCASSSRTGEETQYFGPGTRLLVL.

This clonotype was seen more than once but under ten times. Because it lacks the conserved phenylalanine or tryptophan at the end, this CDR3 is likely a read error. The chain joins TRBV5-1 to TRBJ1-1, with D hard to call. The CDR3 consists of 13 residues. The germline V and J ends were trimmed by 0 bases and 0 bases, with 3 bases remaining between them. Germline assignment: CDR1 SGHRS and CDR2 YFSETQ. The chain's CDR3 is CASSLGVNTEAFL. CDR3 sequence (DNA): TGCGCCAGCAGCTTGGGAGTGAACACTGAAGCTTTCCTT.

Concerning this clonotype: Likely a read error: the CDR3 ends without its conserved phenylalanine or tryptophan. The chain joins TRBV9 to TRBJ2-7; D remains ambiguous. Trimming cost V 1 base and J 0 bases, with 8 bases left between them. The germline V gene has CDR1 SGDLS and CDR2 YYNGEE. CDR3 length: 14 amino acids. The CDR3 reads CASSVTGVSYEQYL. The CDR3 region has the DNA TGTGCCAGCAGCGTAACTGGAGTCTCCTACGAGCAGTACCTC.

This clonotype was seen many times. The chain is built from TRBV11-2 and TRBJ2-7, with D tentatively TRBD1 or TRBD2 (6 bases each). The CDR3 runs to 15 residues. Between the trimmed V and J ends, which lost 1 base and 4 bases, there was a span of 14 bases. Germline CDR1 reads SGHAT; CDR2 reads FQNNGV. CDR3 DNA sequence: TGTGCCAGCAGCTTAGGTAGAGGGGGGAGGTACGAGCAGTACTTC. Its translation is CASSLGRGGRYEQYF.

The CDR3 DNA reads as TGTGCCAGCAGCCAAGGTACTTACAGCTCCTACGAGCAGTACTTC. Amino acids: CASSQGTYSSYEQYF. The chain employs TRBV3-1 and TRBJ2-7; D is uncertain. The CDR3 consists of 15 residues. Germline V gives CDR1 LGHDT, CDR2 YNNKEL (reference sequence). Trimming removed 1 base from V and 0 bases from J, with 10 bases in between.

This clonotype showed up many times. The CDR3 here is CASSFPGTGIGYTF. The CDR3 DNA reads as TGTGCCAGCAGCTTTCCCGGGACAGGGATTGGCTACACCTTC. V gene TRBV3-1 combines with J gene TRBJ1-2, with 9 bases fitting TRBD1. CDR1 LGHDT and CDR2 YNNKEL come from the germline V gene (reference sequence). The CDR3 is 14 amino acids. The ends lost 5 bases at V and 7 bases at J; junction bases unmatched: 8.

The chain uses TRBV12-5 and TRBJ2-1; 7 nucleotides agree with TRBD2. The germline CDR1 and CDR2 sequences are LGHNT and FRNRAP. V lost 8 bases and J lost 8; bases outside the gene matches: 9. The CDR3 is 13 residues long. The CDR3 spells CASLPKAGYEQFF. The CDR3 region has the DNA TGTGCTAGTCTCCCTAAAGCGGGATATGAGCAGTTCTTC.

J is TRBJ2-3 and V is TRBV18, with 10 bases fitting TRBD2. Germline trimming cut 5 bases from V and 3 bases from J; bases unmatched to any gene: 11. The CDR3 consists of 17 residues. Germline-derived CDR1 and CDR2 are KGHSH and LQKENI. The CDR3 region has the DNA TGTGCCAGCTCAACCGGAGTCCTAGCGGGAGTGACAGATACGCAGTATTTT. It specifies CASSTGVLAGVTDTQYF.

This clonotype occurred many times. CDR3 amino acids: CASSRRGTSGLRGETQYF. CDR3 sequence (DNA): TGTGCCAGCAGCCGGAGGGGGACTAGCGGCCTCCGGGGAGAGACCCAGTACTTC. This sequence joins TRBV7-8 and TRBJ2-5; TRBD2 agrees at 11 bases. V shed 5 bases, J shed 4 bases, and the junction held 15 bases outside the gene matches. Per the germline V gene, CDR1 is SGHVS and CDR2 is FQNEAQ. The CDR3 sequence is 18 residues long.

The chain is built from TRBV19 and TRBJ1-5; maybe TRBD1 (6 bases). V shed 3 bases and J shed 11 bases, with 14 bases lying between them. CDR3 length: 13 residues. The germline gives CDR1 LNHDA, CDR2 SQIVND (reference sequence). CDR3 sequence: CASSIVGGPAQHF. CDR3 DNA: TGTGCCAGTAGTATCGTTGGGGGCCCGGCCCAGCATTTT.

The chain carries TRBV24-1 and TRBJ2-2, with D perhaps matching TRBD2 (6 bases). Trimming took off 1 base at V and 6 bases at J, with 20 bases between the two ends. CDR3 size: 18 residues. CDR1 and CDR2 from the germline V gene are KGHDR and SFDVKD. The DNA for the CDR3 is TGTGCCACCAGTGATTTTGGGACTCTGATCGGGGCCCCCGGGGAGCTGTTTTTT. Translating gives CATSDFGTLIGAPGELFF.

This clonotype was picked up one time. The chain has TRBV19 and TRBJ2-7, with TRBD2 matching 10 bases. Trimming at V came to 6 bases and at J to 0 bases, leaving 14 bases not matched to a gene. CDR3 length: 18 amino acids. CDR1 and CDR2 (germline): LNHDA, SQIVND (reference sequence). CDR3 nucleotide sequence: TGTGCCAGTAGCCCCAGGCCTAGCGGGAGCAGGCGCTCCTACGAGCAGTACTTC. Translating it yields CASSPRPSGSRRSYEQYF.

The J gene is TRBJ2-7, the V gene TRBV18; 9 nucleotides match TRBD2. CDR1 KGHSH and CDR2 LQKENI come from the germline V gene. J was trimmed by 5 bases and V by 3 bases; bases with no gene match: 2. There are 13 residues in the CDR3. CDR3 protein: CASSPSSGDEQYF. The DNA of the CDR3 is TGTGCCAGCTCACCCTCTAGCGGGGACGAGCAGTACTTC.

This clonotype came up once. V usage is TRBV19 and J usage is TRBJ2-1, with D uncertain. Germline-derived CDR1 and CDR2 are LNHDA and SQIVND (reference sequence). The CDR3 runs 15 residues. V was clipped by 6 bases and J by 6 bases, with 18 bases between them. CDR3 sequence reads: CASSFQASLVNEQFF. The CDR3 nucleotides read TGTGCCAGTAGCTTCCAGGCCTCTCTTGTCAATGAGCAGTTCTTC.

This clonotype was seen many times. A much larger clonotype is one base distant, so this may be a read error. The chain employs TRBV5-6 and TRBJ2-1; D gene uncertain. The CDR3 extends over 11 amino acids. The V end was cut by 4 bases, the J end by 7 bases, with 6 bases between. The V gene's germline CDR1 is SGHDT and CDR2 YYEEEE. In DNA form, the CDR3 reads TGTGCCAGCAGCCTAAAGAATGAGCAGTTCTTC. This translates into CASSLKNEQFF.